This TCR beta chain was found in a study of T-cell reconstitution after alpha-beta-depleted transplantation in children. Preparation of the TCRbeta library was carried out with unique molecular identifiers. Using its own MiXCR run on the PCR reads, TCRdb lists one record per CDR3 protein. This table has over 85,000 distinct CDR3 sequences, under 13% appearing once. This clonotype was observed many times. This CDR3 has 21 amino acids. Trimming at V came to 2 bases and at J to 5 bases, leaving 21 bases not matched to a gene. The starting material was PBMCs from the stem cell graft donor, obtained from the stem cell graft. This receptor was obtained from a human donor who donated a stem cell graft to a child with acute lymphoblastic leukemia. This chain connects TRBV12-3 or TRBV12-4 to TRBJ2-1; 10 bases match TRBD2. CDR3 bases: TGTGCCAGCAGTTTAAGTCGGCAGGCGGGCCAAGCGGGAGGGCCTGACAATGAGCAGTTCTTC. This translates into CASSLSRQAGQAGGPDNEQFF.